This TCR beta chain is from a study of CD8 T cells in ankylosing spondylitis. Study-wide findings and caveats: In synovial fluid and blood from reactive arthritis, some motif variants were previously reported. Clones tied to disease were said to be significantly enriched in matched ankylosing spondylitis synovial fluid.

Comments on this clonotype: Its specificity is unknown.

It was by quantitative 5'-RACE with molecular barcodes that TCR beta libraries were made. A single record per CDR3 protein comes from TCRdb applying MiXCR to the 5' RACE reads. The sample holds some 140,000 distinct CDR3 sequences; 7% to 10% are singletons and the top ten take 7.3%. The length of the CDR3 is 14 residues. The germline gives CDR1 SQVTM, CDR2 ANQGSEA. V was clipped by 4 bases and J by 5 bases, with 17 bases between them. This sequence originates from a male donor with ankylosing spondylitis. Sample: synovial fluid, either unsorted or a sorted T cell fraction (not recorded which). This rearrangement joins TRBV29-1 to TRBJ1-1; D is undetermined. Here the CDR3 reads CSVAPHLGRTEAFF. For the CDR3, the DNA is TGCAGCGTTGCGCCGCATCTGGGGAGGACTGAAGCTTTCTTT.